The entry below describes one T cell receptor beta chain. CDR3 size: 14 residues. The germline V gene encodes CDR1 MNHEY and CDR2 SVGAGI. The ends lost 6 bases at V and 3 bases at J; junction bases unmatched: 3. PCR primers comprised 60 Vbeta and 13 Jbeta primers. Profiled with immunoSEQ multiplex PCR; TCRdb holds only in-frame clones, not every one. The data contain 100,000 to 150,000 clones, roughly 82% of them seen just once; the ten biggest clones take up approximately 3.1%. The sample comes from a study of cytomegalovirus exposure and HLA in healthy donors. This clonotype was sampled from a woman aged 18-35 years in good health and CMV-seropositive. Sequenced: PBMCs. The chain carries TRBV6-5 and TRBJ2-5, with 11 bases matching TRBD2. CDR3 nucleotides: TGTGCCAGCAGACCTAGCGGGGGGAAAGAGACCCAGTACTTC. It is translated as CASRPSGGKETQYF.